The 21 T cell receptor beta chains below come from one sample, sequenced in a study of cytomegalovirus exposure and HLA in healthy donors. PCR used 60 Vbeta primers and 13 Jbeta primers. Method: immunoSEQ multiplex PCR; TCRdb's copy keeps in-frame clones and lacks some. The table has about 86,000 clones, approximately 70% seen once. Sequenced material: PBMCs. The receptors here all came from a man in his 60s in good health and CMV-seronegative.

This chain uses TRBV6-5 with TRBJ2-5; D gene ambiguous. The CDR3 spans 14 residues. CDR1 and CDR2 (germline): MNHEY, SVGAGI. V lost 0 bases to trimming and J lost 2 bases, with 7 bases between them. CDR3: CASSYSRGQETQYF. The CDR3 DNA reads as TGTGCCAGCAGTTACTCGCGAGGACAAGAGACCCAGTACTTC.

This clone was counted once. This chain joins TRBV19 and TRBJ1-4, with D hard to call. From germline, CDR1 is LNHDA and CDR2 SQIVND (reference sequence). This CDR3 contains 13 residues. Trimming left V 5 bases short and J 8 bases short, with 12 bases between. CDR3 nucleotide sequence: TGTGCCAGTAGTGCGAACCCTTTAGAAAAACTGTTTTTT. Its translation: CASSANPLEKLFF.

The chain recombines TRBV7-9 with TRBJ2-1, with 10 bases lining up with TRBD2. The CDR3 consists of 17 residues. Trimming took 8 bases from V and 2 from J; bases not matched to a gene: 12. Germline V CDR1 and CDR2: SEHNR, FQNEAQ (reference sequence). Written as DNA, the CDR3 is TGTGCCAGCGCGGGGGCTAGCGGGGGCCCCCCCTACAATGAGCAGTTCTTC. The encoded protein is CASAGASGGPPYNEQFF.

The chain links TRBV18 to TRBJ1-2, with 8 bases fitting TRBD1. CDR1 and CDR2 from the germline V gene are KGHSH and LQKENI. The V segment lost 8 bases and the J segment 4 bases; nucleotides outside the gene matches: 9. This CDR3 has 14 residues. The CDR3 DNA sequence: TGTGCCAGCGCAAGCAATGGACAGGGCTATGGCTACACCTTC. Protein: CASASNGQGYGYTF.

The chain has TRBV30 and TRBJ2-1, with 8 positions matching TRBD1. The CDR3 runs to 15 residues. Germline V gene lookup returns CDR1 GTSNPN and CDR2 SVGIG (reference sequence). Germline trimming cut 2 bases from V and 2 bases from J; bases unmatched to any gene: 5. In DNA form, the CDR3 reads TGTGCCTGGAGTTTTAGGACAGGGCCCTACAATGAGCAGTTCTTC. Protein product: CAWSFRTGPYNEQFF.

This clone has a single count. The chain links TRBV10-3 to TRBJ1-1, with D perhaps matching TRBD1 (6 bases). Germline values: CDR1 ENHRY, CDR2 SYGVKD. This CDR3 has 14 amino acids. The ends were cut back, 1 base at V and 1 base at J, with 7 bases in the middle. The CDR3, as DNA: TGTGCCATCAGTGAGTTGACAGGGAACACTGAAGCTTTCTTT. The encoded protein is CAISELTGNTEAFF.

This chain joins TRBV30 and TRBJ1-4; D might be TRBD1 (6 bases). CDR3 length: 15 amino acids. Germline CDR1 and CDR2: GTSNPN and SVGIG (reference sequence). Trimming pared 7 bases from V and 7 bases from J, leaving 22 bases between. CDR3 in amino acids: CASSVGGDWSEKLFF. Here the CDR3 DNA reads TGTGCCTCCTCGGTAGGGGGGGATTGGAGTGAAAAACTGTTTTTT.

The chain couples TRBV5-1 to TRBJ2-6; D remains ambiguous. Germline CDR1 and CDR2: SGHRS and YFSETQ. With 0 bases removed from V and 3 bases from J, the gap between germline ends came to 4 bases. This CDR3 spans 14 amino acids. This chain's CDR3 is CASSLVSGANVLTF. The CDR3 bases are TGCGCCAGCAGCTTGGTTAGTGGGGCCAACGTCCTGACTTTC.

This sequence joins TRBV6-1 and TRBJ1-2, with D maybe TRBD1 (6 bases). Germline assignment: CDR1 MNHNS and CDR2 SASEGT. The CDR3 runs 15 residues. Trimming cost V 3 bases and J 3 bases, with 14 bases left between them. The chain's CDR3 is CASSDLDRPYYGYTF. The CDR3 nucleotides are TGTGCCAGCAGTGATCTTGACAGGCCCTACTATGGCTACACCTTC.

The V and J genes are TRBV18 and TRBJ2-5; 10 bases are shared with TRBD2. The V gene end was trimmed by 3 bases and the J gene end by 3 bases; junction bases not matched to a gene: 1. The CDR3 has 14 amino acids. Germline V gene sequence: CDR1 KGHSH, CDR2 LQKENI. The CDR3 protein is CASSPLAGEETQYF. DNA of the CDR3: TGTGCCAGCTCACCGCTAGCGGGGGAAGAGACCCAGTACTTC.

The V and J genes are TRBV5-4 and TRBJ2-5; tentatively, D is TRBD2 (6 bases). V was shortened by 6 bases and J by 5 bases, with 8 bases between the two germline ends. The CDR3 runs to 11 residues. CDR1 is SGHNT and CDR2 is YYREEE in the germline V gene (reference sequence). CDR3 sequence reads: CASTGGETQYF. The CDR3, as DNA: TGTGCCAGCACCGGAGGGGAGACCCAGTACTTC.

This clone was seen a few times. The chain uses TRBV28 and TRBJ1-5, with D perhaps matching TRBD1 (5 bases). The CDR3 sequence is 13 residues long. Germline V gene lookup returns CDR1 MDHEN and CDR2 SYDVKM. Trimming took 2 bases from V and 9 from J, leaving 11 bases between them. This CDR3 reads CASSLNGGGPQHF. DNA for the CDR3: TGTGCCAGCAGTTTAAACGGGGGGGGGCCCCAGCATTTT.

The V gene is TRBV28, the J gene TRBJ2-7; a possible D gene is TRBD1 (6 bases). Germline-derived CDR1 and CDR2 are MDHEN and SYDVKM. The CDR3 loop spans 14 amino acids. The ends were cut back, 7 bases at V and 3 bases at J, with 16 bases in the middle. CDR3 residues: CASTQGNFVYEQYF. The CDR3 nucleotides are TGTGCCAGCACACAGGGCAATTTCGTCTACGAGCAGTACTTC.

The chain combines TRBV2 with TRBJ2-5; D ambiguous. The CDR3 is made up of 14 amino acids. Germline-derived CDR1 and CDR2 are SNHLY and FYNNEI. Trimming cost V 7 bases and J 6 bases, with 18 bases left between them. CDR3: CASTEWAISKTQYF. Here the CDR3 DNA reads TGTGCCAGCACCGAGTGGGCGATATCGAAGACCCAGTACTTC.

The chain joins TRBV6-5 to TRBJ1-2; 8 bases fit TRBD1. With 0 bases clipped from V and 3 bases from J, the junction kept 6 bases outside the gene matches. Germline V gene sequence: CDR1 MNHEY, CDR2 SVGAGI. The CDR3 has 16 amino acids. The CDR3 reads CASSYSLFRGHYGYTF. Written as DNA, the CDR3 is TGTGCCAGCAGTTACTCTCTTTTCAGGGGGCACTATGGCTACACCTTC.

This sequence joins TRBV29-1 and TRBJ2-5; D might be TRBD2 (6 bases). Germline CDR1 and CDR2: SQVTM and ANQGSEA. The V gene lost 6 bases and the J gene lost 2 bases, with 16 bases spanning the gap. The CDR3 has 14 amino acids. CDR3 DNA: TGCAGCGTCCTCCCCCCCGGGGGTCAAGAGACCCAGTACTTC. Its translation: CSVLPPGGQETQYF.

This chain links TRBV10-3 with TRBJ2-7; 8 bases align to TRBD1. The V and J ends lost 4 bases and 2 bases, in that order; junction bases with no gene match: 10. The CDR3 is 16 amino acids. Per the germline V gene, CDR1 is ENHRY and CDR2 is SYGVKD. This chain's CDR3 is CAISAFRDRRTYEQYF. The CDR3 nucleotides read TGTGCCATCAGTGCATTCCGGGACAGGCGCACCTACGAGCAGTACTTC.

The chain joins TRBV2 to TRBJ2-7; TRBD1 matches 9 bases. V was clipped by 6 bases and J by 5 bases; unmatched bases: 11. In germline, CDR1 is SNHLY, CDR2 FYNNEI. This CDR3 region has 15 residues. CDR3 region: CASSQGRTGVDEQYF. The CDR3 nucleotides are TGTGCCAGCAGCCAAGGTCGGACAGGGGTTGACGAGCAGTACTTC.

The gene calls are TRBV15 and TRBJ2-1; 8 nucleotides match TRBD2. V lost 9 bases to trimming and J lost 1 base; unmatched junction nucleotides: 2. CDR3 size: 13 residues. Germline loops: CDR1 LNHNV, CDR2 YYDKDF (reference sequence). The CDR3 spells CATLADSYNEQFF. For the CDR3, the DNA is TGTGCCACACTAGCGGATTCCTACAATGAGCAGTTCTTC.

The chain couples TRBV6-1 to TRBJ1-2, with TRBD1 identical over 7 bases. V shed 5 bases, J shed 7 bases, and the junction held 10 bases outside the gene matches. CDR1 and CDR2 from the germline V gene are MNHNS and SASEGT. The CDR3 is made up of 14 amino acids. CDR3 loop: CASSPEGAHSGYTF. The CDR3 bases are TGTGCCAGCAGTCCGGAGGGGGCGCATAGTGGCTACACCTTC.

The chain employs TRBV2 and TRBJ1-1, with D perhaps TRBD1 (6 bases). Per germline, CDR1 SNHLY and CDR2 FYNNEI. The CDR3 sequence is 14 residues long. V lost 5 bases and J lost 6, with 16 bases in between. CDR3 residues: CASSLRQVVPEAFF. The CDR3 DNA follows: TGTGCCAGCAGTCTAAGACAGGTAGTACCTGAAGCTTTCTTT.